The rows below give T cell receptor beta chains drawn from one sample of a study of CD8+CD57+ T cells in acquired aplastic anemia. Using its own MiXCR run on the reads, TCRdb lists one record per CDR3 protein. The sample yields 62,000 or so distinct CDR3 sequences, around half seen once. The sample consisted of sorted CD4+, CD8+, or CD8+CD57+ T cells (not recorded which) from PBMCs. These receptors were collected from a human donor in good health, serving as a control. Both conserved end residues are part of each CDR3. The D gene is left open where the match is weak. The size entry is marked missing in some rows and otherwise reads once, few, many or a size class.

len: 14; d_gene: TRBD1; abundance: few; v_gene: TRBV15; j_gene: TRBJ1-2; CDR3aa: CATSGQTGVYGYTF; CDR3nt: TGTGCCACCAGCGGTCAGACAGGGGTCTATGGCTACACCTTC
len: 13; d_gene: .; abundance: many; v_gene: TRBV7-6; j_gene: TRBJ1-1; CDR3aa: CASSLATRTEAFF; CDR3nt: TGTGCCAGCAGCTTAGCCACGCGAACTGAAGCTTTCTTT
len: 14; d_gene: TRBD1; abundance: few; v_gene: TRBV5-5; j_gene: TRBJ1-1; CDR3aa: CASSLGQGVTEAFF; CDR3nt: TGTGCCAGCAGCTTGGGACAGGGGGTTACTGAAGCTTTCTTT
len: 15; d_gene: .; abundance: once; v_gene: TRBV25-1; j_gene: TRBJ2-3; CDR3aa: CASGGSEGETDTQYF; CDR3nt: TGTGCCAGCGGTGGATCCGAGGGAGAGACAGATACGCAGTATTTT
len: 11; d_gene: .; abundance: .; v_gene: TRBV29-1; j_gene: TRBJ1-1; CDR3aa: CSVEGGGYAFF; CDR3nt: TGCAGCGTTGAGGGAGGAGGGTATGCTTTCTTT
len: 13; d_gene: .; abundance: medium-sized; v_gene: TRBV29-1; j_gene: TRBJ2-2; CDR3aa: CSVVGENTGELFF; CDR3nt: TGCAGCGTTGTAGGTGAAAACACCGGGGAGCTGTTTTTT
len: 13; d_gene: TRBD1; abundance: .; v_gene: TRBV29-1; j_gene: TRBJ1-1; CDR3aa: CSVEDRAGGEAFF; CDR3nt: TGCAGCGTTGAGGACCGAGCAGGGGGTGAAGCTTTCTTT
len: 13; d_gene: .; abundance: .; v_gene: TRBV10-2; j_gene: TRBJ2-7; CDR3aa: CASSTGLVYEQYF; CDR3nt: TGCGCCAGCAGTACAGGGTTGGTGTACGAGCAGTACTTC
len: 14; d_gene: .; abundance: many; v_gene: TRBV5-6; j_gene: TRBJ2-7; CDR3aa: CASSLAGNFYEQYF; CDR3nt: TGTGCCAGCAGCTTGGCCGGTAATTTCTACGAGCAGTACTTC
len: 11; d_gene: .; abundance: .; v_gene: TRBV20-1; j_gene: TRBJ1-2; CDR3aa: CSATLGYGYTF; CDR3nt: TGCAGTGCTACGTTGGGCTATGGCTACACCTTC